The 8 T cell receptor beta chains in this list originate from one sample, sequenced in a study of T cells in Graves' hyperthyroidism and ophthalmopathy (dated by TCRdb to the late 2010s). The receptor library was made with multiplex PCR. Sequencer: Illumina HiSeq 2000. TCR beta CDR3 regions were amplified from RNA transcripts. For the first round of RT-PCR on the TCR CDR3, the HTBI primer set was used together with the Qiagen OneStep RT-PCR kit. TCRdb applied fastp at Q25 and MiXCR to the public reads, then kept only in-frame beta chains. Rows merge per CDR3 protein into single entries with the most common DNA and genes. The sample table records around 760,000 distinct CDR3 sequences; 35% of these occur just once. The top ten hold about a third of the sample. The sample taken for sequencing was blood. Every receptor here comes from a woman in her thirties or forties with Graves' hyperthyroidism.

This clonotype was seen ten or more times. Compared with germline, one end of the junction differs, possibly owing to a read error. The chain links TRBV7-2 to TRBJ1-6; the D gene is possibly TRBD1 (5 bases). The CDR3 extends over 15 amino acids. Germline V gene data show CDR1 as SGHTA and CDR2 as FQGNSA. CDR3: CASSLGQFYDSPLHF. The CDR3 bases are TGTGCCAGCAGCTTAGGACAGTTCTATGATTCACCCCTCCACTTT. Full variable domain (rest looked up from reference TRBV7-2 and TRBJ1-6): GAGVSQSPSNKVTEKGKDVELRCDPISGHTALYWYRQSLGQGLEFLIYFQGNSAPDKSGLPSDRFSAERTGGSVSTLTIQRTQQEDSAVYLCASSLGQFYDSPLHFGNGTRLTVT.

This rearrangement joins TRBV25-1 to TRBJ1-2; possible D gene TRBD1, 5 bases. The V gene lost 4 bases and the J gene lost 2 bases, with 11 bases spanning the gap. This CDR3 has 14 amino acids. CDR1 is MGHDK, CDR2 SYGVNS, per germline. The CDR3 loop is CASSASGDNYGYTF. CDR3 DNA sequence: TGTGCCAGCAGTGCTAGTGGGGACAACTATGGCTACACCTTC.

This clonotype was seen a few times. The chain is built from TRBV7-9 and TRBJ2-7; no firm D call. Germline assignment: CDR1 SEHNR and CDR2 FQNEAQ (reference sequence). Trimming removed 1 base at V and 5 bases at J, with 12 bases between. The CDR3 has 14 amino acids. The CDR3 coding sequence is TGTGCCAGCAGCTTAGTGAGTACAGCAGACGAGCAGTACTTC. This encodes CASSLVSTADEQYF.

This clonotype was seen ten or more times. This sequence joins TRBV5-6 and TRBJ1-2; D gene uncertain. The CDR3 spans 13 residues. Trimming took 1 base from V and 4 from J, leaving 8 bases between them. CDR1 and CDR2 from the germline V gene are SGHDT and YYEEEE. CDR3 residues: CASSLSSFYGYTF. As DNA, the CDR3 is TGTGCCAGCAGCTTGTCCAGCTTCTATGGCTACACCTTC.

This rearrangement joins TRBV7-2 to TRBJ1-5, with no clear D. Per the germline V gene, CDR1 is SGHTA and CDR2 is FQGNSA. V dropped 5 bases and J dropped 3 bases, with 8 bases sitting between them. The CDR3 loop spans 13 amino acids. DNA for the CDR3: TGTGCCAGCAGCCCACACAACAATCAGCCCCAGCATTTT. It specifies CASSPHNNQPQHF.

V gene TRBV7-9 combines with J gene TRBJ2-7, with D perhaps TRBD2 (6 bases). This CDR3 comprises 14 residues. Trimming removed 2 bases from V and 5 bases from J, with 13 bases in between. CDR1 is SEHNR, CDR2 FQNEAQ, per germline (reference sequence). The CDR3 is CASSLSAGFHEQYF. The DNA of the CDR3 is TGTGCCAGCAGCTTAAGTGCGGGGTTCCACGAGCAGTACTTC.

The sample holds many counts of this clonotype. The genes are TRBV2 and TRBJ1-4, with 7 bases lining up with TRBD1. The V and J ends lost 7 bases and 0 bases, in that order; junction bases with no gene match: 5. The CDR3 length is 15 residues. Per the germline V gene, CDR1 is SNHLY and CDR2 is FYNNEI. The CDR3 loop is CASIRQGATNEKLFF. The CDR3 DNA sequence: TGTGCCAGCATCAGACAGGGCGCAACTAATGAAAAACTGTTTTTT.

The table lists this clonotype with a count of one. This rearrangement joins TRBV29-1 to TRBJ2-5; 7 nucleotides match TRBD1. CDR1 SQVTM and CDR2 ANQGSEA come from the germline V gene. The CDR3 consists of 12 residues. V lost 6 bases to trimming and J lost 2 bases; unmatched junction nucleotides: 3. In DNA form, the CDR3 reads TGCAGCGTGAGGGACAGTCAAGAGACCCAGTACTTC. This codes for CSVRDSQETQYF.